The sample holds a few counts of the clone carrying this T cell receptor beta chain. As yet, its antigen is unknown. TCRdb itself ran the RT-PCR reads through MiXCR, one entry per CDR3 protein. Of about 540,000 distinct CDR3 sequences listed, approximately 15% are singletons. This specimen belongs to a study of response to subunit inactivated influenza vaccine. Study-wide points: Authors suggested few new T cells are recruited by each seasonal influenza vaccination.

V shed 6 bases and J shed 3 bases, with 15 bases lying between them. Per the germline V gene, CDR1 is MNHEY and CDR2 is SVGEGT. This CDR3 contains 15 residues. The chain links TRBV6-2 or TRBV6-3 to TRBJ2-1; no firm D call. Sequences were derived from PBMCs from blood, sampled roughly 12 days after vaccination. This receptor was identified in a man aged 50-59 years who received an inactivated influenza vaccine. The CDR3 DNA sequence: TGTGCCAGCAGACCCGGTGGTTTGAACTACAATGAGCAGTTCTTC. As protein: CASRPGGLNYNEQFF.